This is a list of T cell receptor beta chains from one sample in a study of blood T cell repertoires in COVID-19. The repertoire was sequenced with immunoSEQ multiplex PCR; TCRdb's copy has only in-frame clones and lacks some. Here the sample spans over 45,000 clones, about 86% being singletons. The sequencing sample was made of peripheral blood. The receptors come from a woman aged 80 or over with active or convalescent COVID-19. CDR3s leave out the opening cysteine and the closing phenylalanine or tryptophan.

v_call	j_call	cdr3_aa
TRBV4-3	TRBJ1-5	ASSQDRGGSNQPQH
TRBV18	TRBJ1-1	ASSPPTDLNTEAF
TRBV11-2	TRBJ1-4	ASSLGGQPGEKLF
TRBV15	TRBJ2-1	ATSSTSRGGFYNEQF
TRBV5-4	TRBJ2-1	ASSRTSGGGVYNEQF
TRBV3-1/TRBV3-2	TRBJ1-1	ASSLGEASRGTEAF
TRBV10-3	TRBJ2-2	AISEGGRNTGELF
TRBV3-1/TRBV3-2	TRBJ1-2	ASSSAGGRRNYGYT
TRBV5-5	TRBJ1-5	ASSLEGGNQPQH
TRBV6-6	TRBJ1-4	ASSYSEGFNEKLF
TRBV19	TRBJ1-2	ASRGQGVDYGYT
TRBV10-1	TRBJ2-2	ASSGGHNTGELF
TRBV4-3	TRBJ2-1	ASSQDSSRYNEQF
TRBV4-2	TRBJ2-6	ASSLGQQGSGANVLT
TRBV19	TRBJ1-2	ASSPPRGNYGYT
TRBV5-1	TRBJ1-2	ASSWGQSNYGYT
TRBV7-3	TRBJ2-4	ASRSGDNIQY
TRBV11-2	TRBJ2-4	ASSLTSGGETFKNIQY
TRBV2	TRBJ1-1	ASSEAGPGYTEAF
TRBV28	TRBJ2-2	ASSSNPRFSTGELF
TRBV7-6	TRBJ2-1	ASSVDRFINNEQF
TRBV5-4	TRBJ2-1	ATIRLAGGYNEQF
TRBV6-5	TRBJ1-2	ASSGQAPNYGYT